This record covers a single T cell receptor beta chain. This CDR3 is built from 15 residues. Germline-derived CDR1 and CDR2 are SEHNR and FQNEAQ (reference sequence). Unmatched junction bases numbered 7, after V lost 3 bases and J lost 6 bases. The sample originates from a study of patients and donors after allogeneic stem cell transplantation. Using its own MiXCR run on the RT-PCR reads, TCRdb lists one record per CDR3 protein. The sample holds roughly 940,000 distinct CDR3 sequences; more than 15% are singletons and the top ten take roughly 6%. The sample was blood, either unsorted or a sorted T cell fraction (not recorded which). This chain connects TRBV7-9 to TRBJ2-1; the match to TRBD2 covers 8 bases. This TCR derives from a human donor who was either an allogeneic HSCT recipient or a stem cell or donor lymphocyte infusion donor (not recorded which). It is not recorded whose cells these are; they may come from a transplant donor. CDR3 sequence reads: CASSLRGGSVNEQFF. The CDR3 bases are TGTGCCAGCAGCTTGCGCGGGGGGTCTGTCAATGAGCAGTTCTTC.